The sequence of this T cell receptor beta chain was determined in a study of naive CD8 T cells in extremely preterm neonates. As concerns this clone: Its matching antigen is unknown.

Germline CDR1 MNHEY, CDR2 SMNVEV (reference sequence). Trimming removed 5 bases from V and 5 bases from J, with 9 bases in between. The CDR3 extends over 12 amino acids. Preterm samples came from extremely preterm deliveries at about 22-29 weeks. Notes on the study in general: Preterm CDR3s were shorter than older groups', with fewer N additions and less trimming.

This table comes from immunoSEQ multiplex PCR, and its TCRdb copy is limited to in-frame clones, with some not included. The table shows about 23,000 clones, with 88% occurring only once. The V and J genes are TRBV27 and TRBJ2-5; tentatively, D is TRBD1 (5 bases). The sample taken for sequencing was naive CD8+ T cells from cord blood. This TCR was recovered from a boy who was born preterm. Here the CDR3 DNA reads TGTGCCAGCAGTCCTCCAGGGGAGACCCAGTACTTC. Translated, it gives CASSPPGETQYF.